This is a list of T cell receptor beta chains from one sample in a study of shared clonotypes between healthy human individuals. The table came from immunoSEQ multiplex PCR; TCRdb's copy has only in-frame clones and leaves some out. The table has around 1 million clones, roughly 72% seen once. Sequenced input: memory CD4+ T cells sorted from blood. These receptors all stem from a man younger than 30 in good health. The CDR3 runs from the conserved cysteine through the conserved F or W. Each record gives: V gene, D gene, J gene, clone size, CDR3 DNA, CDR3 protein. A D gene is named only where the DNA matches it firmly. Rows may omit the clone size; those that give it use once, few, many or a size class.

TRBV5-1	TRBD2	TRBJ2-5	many	TGCGCCAGCAGCGACAGACTAGCGGGGACGGAGACCCAGTACTTC	CASSDRLAGTETQYF
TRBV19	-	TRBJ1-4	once	TGTGCCAGCAGTGACCGGGGGGGAACTAATGAAAAACTGTTTTTT	CASSDRGGTNEKLFF
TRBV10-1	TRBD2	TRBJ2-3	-	TGCGCCAGCAGTGAGAGCGGGAGCACCCCAGATACGCAGTATTTT	CASSESGSTPDTQYF
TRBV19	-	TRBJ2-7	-	TGTGCCTCCAGTAGCGGCGGGGGCGGTTGGGAGCAGTACTTC	CASSSGGGGWEQYF
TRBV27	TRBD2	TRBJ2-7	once	TGTGCCAGCAGGCAACTAGCGGTCCCCTCCTACGAGCAGTACTTC	CASRQLAVPSYEQYF
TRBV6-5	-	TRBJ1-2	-	TGTGCCAGCAGTTACGATGGCCATGGCTACACCTTC	CASSYDGHGYTF
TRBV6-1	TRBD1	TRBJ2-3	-	TGTGCCAGCAAGACGGGACAGGGGCCAGATACGCAGTATTTT	CASKTGQGPDTQYF
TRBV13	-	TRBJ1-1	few	TGTGCCAGCAGCCTGGACAGGAACACTGAAGCTTTCTTT	CASSLDRNTEAFF
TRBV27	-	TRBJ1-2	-	TGTGCCAGCAGTGGGGGCAGGGGAGGCTATGGCTACACCTTC	CASSGGRGGYGYTF
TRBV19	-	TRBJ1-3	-	TGTGCCAGTAGTACCCTAGGGACGACTGGAAACACCATATATTTT	CASSTLGTTGNTIYF
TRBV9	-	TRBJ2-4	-	TGTGCCAGCAGCGTGAGCGGGTATGGCATTCAGTACTTC	CASSVSGYGIQYF
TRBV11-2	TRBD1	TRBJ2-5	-	TGTGCCAGCAGCTTAGGCTACTCGACAGGGGGCTTAGAGACCCAGTACTTC	CASSLGYSTGGLETQYF
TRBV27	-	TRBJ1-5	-	TGTGCCAGCAGGGAGAGGACTCTTAGCAATCAGCCCCAGCATTTT	CASRERTLSNQPQHF
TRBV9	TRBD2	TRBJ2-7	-	TGTGCCAGCAGCCCGGGACTAGCAAAGCAGTACTTC	CASSPGLAKQYF
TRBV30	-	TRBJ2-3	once	TGTGCCTGGAGTGTAAGGAAGTCCCGGGGCACAGATACGCAGTATTTT	CAWSVRKSRGTDTQYF
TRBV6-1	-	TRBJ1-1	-	TGTGCCAGCACCCGGGAACAGGTTACTAACACTGAAGCTTTCTTT	CASTREQVTNTEAFF
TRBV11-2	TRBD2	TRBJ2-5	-	TGTGCCAGCAGTCGTAAGACTAGCGGAGAGACCCAGTACTTC	CASSRKTSGETQYF
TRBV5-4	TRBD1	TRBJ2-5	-	TGTGCCAGCAGCCGCCTTGACAGGGGCCGAGAGACCCAGTACTTC	CASSRLDRGRETQYF
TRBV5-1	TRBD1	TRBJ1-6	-	TGCGCCAGCAGCTTGGGACTGACAGGGGGCTATAATTCACCCCTCCACTTT	CASSLGLTGGYNSPLHF
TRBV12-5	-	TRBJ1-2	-	TGTGCTAGTGGTTTGGGTCCGCCTGGGTATGGCTACACCTTC	CASGLGPPGYGYTF
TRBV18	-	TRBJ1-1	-	TGTGCCAGCTCACCTACGGGGGGGAACACTGAAGCTTTCTTT	CASSPTGGNTEAFF
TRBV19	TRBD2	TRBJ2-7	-	TGTGCCAGTAGGGGACTATCCTACGAGCAGTACTTC	CASRGLSYEQYF
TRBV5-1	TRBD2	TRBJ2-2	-	TGCGCCAGCAGCCCCCAAGGGACTATGGAGCGAGGGGAGCTGTTTTTT	CASSPQGTMERGELFF
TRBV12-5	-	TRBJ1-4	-	TGTGCTAGTGGTTTGACTTCAGTCGCAACTAATGAAAAACTGTTTTTT	CASGLTSVATNEKLFF
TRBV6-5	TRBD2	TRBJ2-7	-	TGTGCCAGCAGCCCTGGGACTAGCGGCCTCTACGAGCAGTACTTC	CASSPGTSGLYEQYF
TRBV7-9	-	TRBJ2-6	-	TGTGCCAGCAGCCCACAGGGCTGGGTCACACACTCTGGGGCCAACGTCCTGACTTTC	CASSPQGWVTHSGANVLTF
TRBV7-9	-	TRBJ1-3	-	TGTGCCAGGGACGCCGACTCTGGAAACACCATATATTTT	CARDADSGNTIYF
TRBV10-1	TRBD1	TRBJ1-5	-	TGCGCCAGCAGTGAGGGACAGGGGGCCCCTAATCAGCCCCAGCATTTT	CASSEGQGAPNQPQHF
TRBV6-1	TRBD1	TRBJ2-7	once	TGTGCCAGCAGTGGCCCGGGACAGGGGTCCCTCGAGCAGTACTTC	CASSGPGQGSLEQYF
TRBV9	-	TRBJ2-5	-	TGTGCCAGCAGCGTATTCCCCACAGGGTTAACCGAGACCCAGTACTTC	CASSVFPTGLTETQYF
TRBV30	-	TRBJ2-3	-	TGTGCCTGGAGGAGCGACTGGTACACAGATACGCAGTATTTT	CAWRSDWYTDTQYF
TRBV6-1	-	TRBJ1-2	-	TGTGCCAGCAGTGAGATGGGCCAGCATCTTAACTATGGCTACACCTTC	CASSEMGQHLNYGYTF
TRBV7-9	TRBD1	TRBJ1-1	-	TGTGCCAGCGGCCACAGGGGTAGGAACACTGAAGCTTTCTTT	CASGHRGRNTEAFF
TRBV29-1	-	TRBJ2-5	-	TGCAGCGTTCCCGGGACTGATTTGGAGACCCAGTACTTC	CSVPGTDLETQYF
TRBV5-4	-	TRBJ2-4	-	TGTGCCAGCAGCTTGGGGGGAGCCAAAAACATTCAGTACTTC	CASSLGGAKNIQYF
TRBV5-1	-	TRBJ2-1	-	TGCGCCAGCAGCCCGGGGATGATCGGGGGCCAGGATGAGCAGTTCTTC	CASSPGMIGGQDEQFF
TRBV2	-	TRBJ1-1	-	TGTGCCAGCAGTGTCACAGGGATTGAAGCTTTCTTT	CASSVTGIEAFF
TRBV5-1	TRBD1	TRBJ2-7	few	TGCGCCAGCAGCTTGGCGACAGGGCGATACGAGCAGTACTTC	CASSLATGRYEQYF
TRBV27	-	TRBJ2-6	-	TGTGCCAGCAGTTTCAGGGCTGGGGCCAACGTCCTGACTTTC	CASSFRAGANVLTF
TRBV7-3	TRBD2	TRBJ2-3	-	TGTGCCAGCAGCCCACTTAGCGGGGGAACCACAGATACGCAGTATTTT	CASSPLSGGTTDTQYF
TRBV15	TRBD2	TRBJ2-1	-	TGTGCCACCAGTGGGACTAGCGGGTCCTCCTACAATGAGCAGTTCTTC	CATSGTSGSSYNEQFF
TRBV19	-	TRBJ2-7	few	TGTGCCAGTAGTACACAACAGGGTCGCGAGCAGTACTTC	CASSTQQGREQYF
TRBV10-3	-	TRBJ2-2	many	TGTGCCATCCGGGGCTACACCGGGGAGCTGTTTTTT	CAIRGYTGELFF
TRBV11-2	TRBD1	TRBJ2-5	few	TGTGCCAGCAGCTTCTTTACCCAGGGGGCCGAGACCCAGTACTTC	CASSFFTQGAETQYF
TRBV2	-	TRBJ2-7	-	TGTGCCAGCGGCCGGGACACTGCCTACGAGCAGCACTTC	CASGRDTAYEQHF
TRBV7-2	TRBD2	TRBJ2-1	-	TGTGCCAGCAGCCCTGAGGTAGCGGGAGGGCCGTACAATGAGCAGTTCTTC	CASSPEVAGGPYNEQFF
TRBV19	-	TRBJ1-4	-	TGTGCCAGTAGATTCCAGGGTGCCGCAACTAATGAAAAACTGTTTTTT	CASRFQGAATNEKLFF
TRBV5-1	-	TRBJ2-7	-	TGCGCCAGCAGCTTGGGGTCCGGGATCTACGAGCAGTACTTC	CASSLGSGIYEQYF
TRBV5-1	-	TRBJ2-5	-	TGCGCCAGCAGCTTGGCCTGGGTCAGGGACAAGAGAACCCAGTACTTC	CASSLAWVRDKRTQYF
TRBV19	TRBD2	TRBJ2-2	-	TGTGCCAGTAGTACCGGGACTATAGCCGGGGAGCTGTTTTTT	CASSTGTIAGELFF
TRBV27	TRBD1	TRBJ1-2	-	TGTGCCAGCAGTCCTAAACAGGACAGGGGGAACTATGGCTACACCTTC	CASSPKQDRGNYGYTF
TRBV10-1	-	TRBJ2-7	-	TGCGCCAGCAGTGATTTTGGGGGCTACGAGCAGTACTTC	CASSDFGGYEQYF
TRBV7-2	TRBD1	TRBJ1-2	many	TGTGCCAGCAGCTTAGACAGGGGATTAAGCTATGGCTACACCTTC	CASSLDRGLSYGYTF